The entry below describes one T cell receptor beta chain. What antigen it recognizes has not been identified. Given a much more abundant clone one base away, this may be a read error. The record originates from a study of blood T cells in healthy people across ages (dated by TCRdb to between 2014 and 2017). Concerning the study at large: In model experiments, roughly one uniquely barcoded TCR beta cDNA molecule per two T cells was captured by template switching. To avoid experimental bias, donors of different ages were distributed randomly across sequencing lanes. The donors were divided into four age groups: young (average around 17 years), middle-aged (approximately 42), aged (roughly 66) and long-lived (roughly 82). For two donors (one aged 18 to 29 and one aged 80 or older), the study analyzed two additional independent replicas of 1 million unique cDNA reads from the same blood draw. Using deep sequencing normalized with unique cDNA molecular identifiers, the study measured how TCR beta repertoire diversity changes with age. Study-wide findings and limitations: Observed TCR beta diversity per million T cells fell roughly linearly with age, and a significant reduction was already apparent by age around 40. Since profiling was done on bulk unsorted PBMCs, naive and antigen-experienced compartments could not be conclusively compared. Estimates of total diversity based on one million sequenced T cells were considered lower bounds and underestimates. Because donor CMV infection status was unknown, age-related changes in expanded clonotypes were potentially confounded. Observed TCR beta diversity correlated strongly with the percentage of naive T cells measured by flow cytometry. Compared with the aged group, the long-lived group had more naive CD4+ T cells, fewer expanded clones and increased TCR diversity, suggesting age selection.

The approximately 39 donors, aged 6 to 90 years, were systemically healthy Caucasian individuals from Russia. Each donor gave about 9.7 milliliters of peripheral blood, drawn into EDTA-treated Vacutainer tubes. PBMCs were isolated by Ficoll-Paque density-gradient centrifugation, with at least 6.5 million obtained per sample. Total RNA, at least 6 micrograms per sample, was extracted from PBMCs with Trizol reagent. Naive CD45RAhigh/CD27high T cell percentages were measured by flow cytometry on a PBMC aliquot from every donor. In the germline V gene, CDR1 corresponds to SNHLY and CDR2 to FYNNEI. From the cysteine up to the phenylalanine, the CDR3 has a length of 16 residues. Only the CDR3 DNA stays, 48 bases, in frame from base 1. Library method: 5' RACE. TCRdb records Illumina HiSeq 2500 as the sequencer. A second roughly 7 to 11 cycle PCR used a sample-barcoded 5' primer and a J-beta primer mix. A template-switch 5' adaptor carrying 12 random nucleotides introduced a unique molecular identifier onto each TCR beta cDNA molecule. Each sample yielded at least 2.5 million CDR3-containing paired-end reads. First-strand cDNA synthesis was performed from all RNA using the Mint cDNA synthesis kit, with priming by a TRBC-specific oligonucleotide. All cDNA was treated with uracil-DNA glycosylase and then went through a first 18-cycle PCR with the universal primers M1SS and BC2_uni_R. Regarding the original processing steps: Normalization of each sample was performed by random selection of 1 million high-quality reads, each carrying a distinct molecular identifier. Instead of being binned into consensus sequences, reads that shared molecular identifiers were thrown out. MiTCR, set to a Q25 quality threshold and the strictest error-elimination algorithm, was used for CDR3 identification, clonotype clustering and error correction. Lower-bound total TCR beta diversity was estimated with a nonparametric unseen species model using Euler transformation. Starting from the raw public reads, TCRdb applied fastp trimming at Q25, assembled clones with MiXCR and retained in-frame beta chains. Rows merge per CDR3 protein into single entries with the most common DNA and genes. TCRdb, rather than the study authors, made the V and J calls. The sample contains 870,000 or so distinct CDR3 sequences, less than 35% of them found a single time. The top ten constitute about 18% of the sample.

This receptor was taken from a woman older than 75 in good health. The rearrangement joined TRBV2 to TRBJ2-1, with 7 bases matching TRBD2. The end of the DNA is better explained by TRBJ2-7, so the J call may be wrong. Sequencing used blood. The sequenced DNA: TGTGCCAGCGACGCCCTGGGGTTAGCGGGCTACAATGAGCAGTACTTC. This is translated as CASDALGLAGYNEQYF.